The 13 T cell receptor beta chains given below trace back to one sample, sequenced in a study of blood T cell repertoires in COVID-19 (dated by TCRdb to 2018 to 2020). Library creation used the immunoSEQ multiplex PCR assay. The clones in this table, taken by TCRdb from immuneACCESS, are in-frame only. Not every clone is retained; where verified, under half of the shortfall comes from an unresolved V gene, and the cause of the rest is unknown. The sample data list roughly 220,000 clones, and 75% to 90% of these were observed just once. The ten largest clones add up to less than 4.5% of the sample. Sequencing was performed on PBMCs or T cells enriched from blood (not recorded which). These receptors were obtained from a woman between 35 and 50 years old with acute COVID-19.

The chain uses TRBV5-4 and TRBJ1-3, with 10 bases that match TRBD1. The V gene end was trimmed by 2 bases and the J gene end by 2 bases; junction bases not matched to a gene: 1. Germline-derived CDR1 and CDR2 are SGHNT and YYREEE (reference sequence). This CDR3 is 15 amino acids long. The CDR3: CASSFGTGAGNTIYF. The CDR3, as DNA: TGTGCCAGCAGCTTTGGGACAGGGGCTGGAAACACCATATATTTT. Variable domain in full (rest from reference TRBV5-4 and TRBJ1-3): ETGVTQSPTHLIKTRGQQVTLRCSSQSGHNTVSWYQQALGQGPQFIFQYYREEENGRGNFPPRFSGLQFPNYSSELNVNALELDDSALYLCASSFGTGAGNTIYFGEGSWLTVV.

V usage is TRBV19 and J usage is TRBJ2-1; D may be TRBD2 (5 bases). Trimming took off 8 bases at V and 0 bases at J, with 8 bases between the two ends. This CDR3 has 13 residues. CDR1 is LNHDA and CDR2 is SQIVND in the germline V gene (reference sequence). CDR3 in amino acids: CASRGSSYNEQFF. The CDR3 nucleotides are TGTGCCAGTCGAGGGAGCTCCTACAATGAGCAGTTCTTC.

This rearrangement joins TRBV2 to TRBJ1-4; perhaps TRBD1 as D (5 bases). The ends were cut back, 4 bases at V and 0 bases at J, with 15 bases in the middle. Looked up from germline, CDR1 is SNHLY and CDR2 is FYNNEI. The CDR3 covers 17 residues. The CDR3 spells CASSGRQLRATNEKLFF. CDR3 sequence (DNA): TGTGCCAGCAGTGGACGACAGTTAAGAGCAACTAATGAAAAACTGTTTTTT.

The chain is built from TRBV5-1 and TRBJ2-7; D might be TRBD1 (5 bases). Per germline, CDR1 SGHRS and CDR2 YFSETQ. Trimming cost V 0 bases and J 2 bases, with 9 bases left between them. There are 14 residues in the CDR3. The CDR3 bases are TGCGCCAGCAGCTTGGACAGGCCTCCCTACGAGCAGTACGTC. Its protein product is CASSLDRPPYEQYV.

The chain joins TRBV7-8 to TRBJ2-1; 10 bases line up with TRBD1. Unmatched junction bases numbered 6, after V lost 5 bases and J lost 5 bases. The CDR3 runs to 15 residues. The V gene's germline CDR1 is SGHVS and CDR2 FQNEAQ. CDR3 amino acids: CASSPGTGANNEQFF. DNA of the CDR3: TGTGCCAGCAGCCCTGGGACAGGGGCCAACAATGAGCAGTTCTTC.

The gene calls are TRBV4-3 and TRBJ2-1; D possibly corresponds to TRBD2 (7 bases). CDR3 size: 17 residues. Per the germline V gene, CDR1 is LGHNA and CDR2 is YSLEER. V shed 0 bases and J shed 5 bases, with 17 bases lying between them. The CDR3 nucleotides are TGCGCCAGCAGCCAAGATTCGAGGGGGGGCCGAAACAATGAGCAGTTCTTC. It yields the protein CASSQDSRGGRNNEQFF.

J is TRBJ2-2 and V is TRBV6-1, with TRBD2 matching 13 bases. The CDR3 is 17 residues long. Germline loops: CDR1 MNHNS, CDR2 SASEGT. The V and J ends lost 4 bases and 7 bases, in that order; junction bases with no gene match: 9. The DNA of the CDR3 is TGTGCCAGCAGTGGACTAGCGGGGGGCCTTACGGGCGGGGAGCTGTTTTTT. Protein product: CASSGLAGGLTGGELFF.

This chain connects TRBV5-1 to TRBJ1-1; a possible D gene is TRBD1 (6 bases). The V and J ends lost 4 bases and 1 base respectively, with 11 bases between them. The CDR3 covers 14 residues. From germline, CDR1 is SGHRS and CDR2 YFSETQ. For the CDR3, the DNA is TGCGCCAGCAGCACGTCGACAGGGAACACTGAAGCTTTCTTT. Translated: CASSTSTGNTEAFF.

This clone was counted only a few times. The genes are TRBV5-1 and TRBJ1-2; 7 bases match TRBD1. There are 13 residues in the CDR3. Germline CDR1 SGHRS, CDR2 YFSETQ. The junction had 6 bases not matched to a gene; V was cut back by 6 bases and J by 4 bases. CDR3 sequence: CASTYDRAYGYTF. The DNA of the CDR3 is TGCGCCAGCACCTATGACAGGGCCTATGGCTACACCTTC.

The chain recombines TRBV9 with TRBJ2-2; no definite D call. The CDR3 sequence is 13 residues long. V gave up 5 bases and J gave up 0 bases, with 5 bases separating them. CDR1 is SGDLS and CDR2 is YYNGEE in the germline V gene. The CDR3 nucleotides are TGTGCCAGCAGGCAGACGAACACCGGGGAGCTGTTTTTT. It is translated as CASRQTNTGELFF.

The chain has TRBV7-6 and TRBJ1-1; D not certain. This CDR3 spans 12 amino acids. Per germline, CDR1 SGHVS and CDR2 FNYEAQ. Trimming pared 1 base from V and 5 bases from J, leaving 5 bases between. The CDR3 protein is CASSLGETEAFF. Written as DNA, the CDR3 is TGTGCCAGCAGCTTAGGTGAGACTGAAGCTTTCTTT.

The CDR3 DNA is TGTGCCAGCAGTCCAGGACGGACAGGGGACATTTCGGGTTTCTCTGGAAACACCATATATTTT. Protein product: CASSPGRTGDISGFSGNTIYF. The genes are TRBV2 and TRBJ1-3; 9 bases map to TRBD1. The CDR3 covers 21 residues. V dropped 5 bases and J dropped 0; count of bases not matched to a gene: 20. The germline V gene has CDR1 SNHLY and CDR2 FYNNEI.

The chain carries TRBV2 and TRBJ2-3; 7 nucleotides agree with TRBD2. The V segment lost 3 bases and the J segment 1 base; nucleotides outside the gene matches: 4. CDR1 and CDR2 from the germline V gene are SNHLY and FYNNEI. The CDR3 is made up of 15 amino acids. CDR3 protein: CASSEAGVRTDTQYF. The CDR3 DNA sequence: TGTGCCAGCAGTGAGGCGGGGGTTCGCACAGATACGCAGTATTTT.